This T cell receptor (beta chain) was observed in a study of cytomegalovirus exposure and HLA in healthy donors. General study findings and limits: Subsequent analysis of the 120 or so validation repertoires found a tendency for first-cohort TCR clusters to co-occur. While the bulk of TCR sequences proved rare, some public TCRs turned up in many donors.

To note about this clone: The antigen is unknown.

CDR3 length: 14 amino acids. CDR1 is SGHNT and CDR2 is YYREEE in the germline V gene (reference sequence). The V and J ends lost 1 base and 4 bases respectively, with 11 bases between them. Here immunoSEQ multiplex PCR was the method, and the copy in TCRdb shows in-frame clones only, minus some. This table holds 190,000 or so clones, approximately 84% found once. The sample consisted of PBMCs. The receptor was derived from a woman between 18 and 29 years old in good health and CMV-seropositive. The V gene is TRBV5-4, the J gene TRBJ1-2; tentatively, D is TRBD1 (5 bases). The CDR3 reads CASSLWGGGYGYTF. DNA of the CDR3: TGTGCCAGCAGCTTGTGGGGGGGAGGCTATGGCTACACCTTC.